The 8 T cell receptor beta chains below come from one sample, sequenced in a study of T-cell reconstitution after alpha-beta-depleted transplantation in children. This sample's TCRbeta library carried unique molecular identifier barcodes. TCRdb independently ran MiXCR on the PCR reads; one entry per CDR3 protein. The table includes roughly 610,000 distinct CDR3 sequences, roughly 10% detected once. Material: PBMCs from the stem cell graft donor, obtained from the stem cell graft. The receptor set was obtained from a human donor who donated a stem cell graft to a child with acute myeloid leukemia.

This clonotype was observed at least ten times. This chain connects TRBV7-9 to TRBJ2-1; 7 bases agree with TRBD1. This CDR3 region has 15 residues. CDR1 SEHNR and CDR2 FQNEAQ come from the germline V gene (reference sequence). V lost 5 bases, J lost 0 bases, and 4 bases stayed unmatched. DNA of the CDR3: TGTGCCAGCAGCCGAGGGACAGCCTCCTACAATGAGCAGTTCTTC. Its protein is CASSRGTASYNEQFF.

This clonotype was seen repeatedly, ten times or more. The chain joins TRBV28 to TRBJ2-1; D gene ambiguous. Looked up from germline, CDR1 is MDHEN and CDR2 is SYDVKM. This CDR3 comprises 14 residues. The CDR3 DNA is TGTGCGGCCCAAGGAGAGGCCGCTGGCAATGAGCAGTTCTTC. Its translation: CAAQGEAAGNEQFF. Drawing the rest from reference TRBV28 and TRBJ2-1, the complete variable domain is DVKVTQSSRYLVKRTGEKVFLECVQDMDHENMFWYRQDPGLGLRLIYFSYDVKMKEKGDIPEGYSVSREKKERFSLILESASTNQTSMYLCAAQGEAAGNEQFFGPGTRLTVL.

The chain carries TRBV12-3 or TRBV12-4 and TRBJ2-2, with 7 bases identical to TRBD1. This CDR3 region has 14 residues. Trimming removed 6 bases from V and 6 bases from J; junction bases left unmatched: 7. Here the CDR3 DNA reads TGTGCCAGCAGATCAGGGGGTCAGCCCGGGGAGCTGTTTTTT. Its protein product is CASRSGGQPGELFF.

Concerning this clonotype itself: A much bigger clone sits one base away, suggesting this may be a read error. In DNA, the CDR3 is TGCAGTGCTCCCGTGAAGAGCGGGAGGAACAATCAGCAGTTCTTC. Protein product: CSAPVKSGRNNQQFF. The chain uses TRBV20-1 and TRBJ2-1; TRBD2 aligns across 9 bases. The CDR3 has 15 amino acids. Per the germline V gene, CDR1 is DFQATT and CDR2 is SNEGSKA (reference sequence).

The chain employs TRBV25-1 and TRBJ2-1; D not resolved. The V gene's germline CDR1 is MGHDK and CDR2 SYGVNS. This CDR3 comprises 16 residues. The ends were cut back, 2 bases at V and 5 bases at J, with 16 bases in the middle. CDR3 coding DNA: TGTGCCAGCAGTGAAGCATCGTCGGTCGGAGACAATGAGCAGTTCTTC. It encodes CASSEASSVGDNEQFF.

This clonotype has more than one count but fewer than ten. The chain links TRBV3-1 to TRBJ2-5; 9 bases align to TRBD2. The CDR3 spans 15 residues. V was pared by 3 bases and J by 4 bases, with 6 bases of the junction left unmatched. In germline, CDR1 is LGHDT, CDR2 YNNKEL (reference sequence). The CDR3: CASSHVWGLAETQYF. For the CDR3, the DNA is TGTGCCAGCAGCCATGTTTGGGGACTAGCAGAGACCCAGTACTTC.

This clonotype was detected many times. The chain employs TRBV9 and TRBJ2-1; 12 bases are shared with TRBD2. Germline values: CDR1 SGDLS, CDR2 YYNGEE. V was clipped by 4 bases and J by 7 bases; unmatched bases: 9. This CDR3 is built from 16 residues. The chain's CDR3 is CASSPQGLAGFNEQFF. CDR3 DNA sequence: TGTGCCAGCAGCCCACAGGGACTAGCGGGCTTTAATGAGCAGTTCTTC.

The V and J genes are TRBV29-1 and TRBJ2-4, with a possible D match to TRBD1 (5 bases). The CDR3 has 13 amino acids. The germline V gene encodes CDR1 SQVTM and CDR2 ANQGSEA. V was shortened by 3 bases and J by 0 bases, with 6 bases between the two germline ends. This CDR3 reads CSVEGLAKNIQYF. The DNA of the CDR3 is TGCAGCGTTGAGGGGCTAGCCAAAAACATTCAGTACTTC.